This is a list of T cell receptor beta chains from one sample in a study of cytomegalovirus exposure and HLA in healthy donors. TCRdb keeps only in-frame clones here, not all; method: immunoSEQ multiplex PCR. The top ten clones hold about 0.8% of a sample with about 160,000 clones, roughly 80% of them seen once. Sequenced sample: PBMCs. The receptor source for this set is a woman younger than 35 in good health and CMV-seronegative. Each CDR3 is given with its conserved first and last residue. D genes are given only for firm matches. Size is stated for part of the rows, as once, few or many counts, or as a class when the clone is expanded.

CDR3nt,CDR3aa,v_gene,abundance,d_gene,j_gene
TGTGCCAGCAGCCTAAGTGCGGGAAACACTGAAGCTTTCTTT,CASSLSAGNTEAFF,TRBV6-1,-,-,TRBJ1-1
TGTGCCAGCAGCATAGGACAGGTAATAAACAATGAGCAGTTCTTC,CASSIGQVINNEQFF,TRBV7-9,-,TRBD1,TRBJ2-1
TGTGCCTGGAGTGCAACCCTTCTTCGCGGTTATAACACCGGGGAGCTGTTTTTT,CAWSATLLRGYNTGELFF,TRBV30,few,-,TRBJ2-2
TGTGCCAGCAGCCCGGGACAGACCGTTGTGGTCTACGAGCAGTACTTC,CASSPGQTVVVYEQYF,TRBV5-5,-,TRBD1,TRBJ2-7
TGTGCCATTGATAGCGGGAGGGGTCCGGATGAGCAGTTCTTC,CAIDSGRGPDEQFF,TRBV10-3,few,TRBD2,TRBJ2-1
TGTGCCAGCAGTTTCCAGGGCGGCTACACCTTC,CASSFQGGYTF,TRBV28,-,-,TRBJ1-2
TGTGCCAGCAGCCAAGCGGGAGGGACCTACAATGAGCAGTTCTTC,CASSQAGGTYNEQFF,TRBV14,-,TRBD2,TRBJ2-1
TGTTCCAGCAGCCACGGAGGAGGCAATCAGCCCCAGCATTTT,CSSSHGGGNQPQHF,TRBV7-9,-,-,TRBJ1-5
TGCGCCAGCAGCCAATCTCGTGGGGGACAGGGAGGGGCTGGCTACACCTTC,CASSQSRGGQGGAGYTF,TRBV4-3,few,TRBD1,TRBJ1-2
TGTGCCAGCAGCCGTCGTGGGGAAAGACAGGGAGTCGAAGCTTTCTTT,CASSRRGERQGVEAFF,TRBV7-9,-,TRBD1,TRBJ1-1
TGTGCCAGCAGCAATCTTGGGACTAGCGGGAGATGGGGGCAGTTCTTC,CASSNLGTSGRWGQFF,TRBV7-6,-,TRBD2,TRBJ2-1
TGTGCCAGCAGCCTTTTTAGCGGGAGCTCCTACAATGAGCAGTTCTTC,CASSLFSGSSYNEQFF,TRBV4-2,-,TRBD2,TRBJ2-1
TGTGCCAGTAGTTTTCCAGGGGGCAGTGAGCAGTTCTTC,CASSFPGGSEQFF,TRBV19,few,TRBD1,TRBJ2-1
TGTGCCAGCAGATGGGACAGGACCGGGGAGCTGTTTTTT,CASRWDRTGELFF,TRBV5-4,-,TRBD1,TRBJ2-2
TGTGCCAGCACAACTGCAAGGGGAAGATCAGGAACTGAAGCTTTCTTT,CASTTARGRSGTEAFF,TRBV5-4,once,-,TRBJ1-1
TGTGCCAGCAGCTTGGCCTACGAGGGTGAGCAGTTCTTC,CASSLAYEGEQFF,TRBV5-6,-,-,TRBJ2-1
TGCGCCAGCAGCTTGGGACAGTCCTACAATGAGCAGTTCTTC,CASSLGQSYNEQFF,TRBV5-1,-,-,TRBJ2-1
TGCGCCAGCAGCCAAGAGCGGGGGCCGAAACAAGAGACCCAGTACTTC,CASSQERGPKQETQYF,TRBV4-1,-,-,TRBJ2-5
TGTGCCAGCAGGGATCAGGGGGCGTCAGGCTACACCTTC,CASRDQGASGYTF,TRBV27,-,TRBD1,TRBJ1-2
TGTGCCAGCAGACCGACAGGGGGACACTACGAGCAGTACTTC,CASRPTGGHYEQYF,TRBV28,-,TRBD1,TRBJ2-7
TGTGCCAGTAGTTTACTAGCGGGAGGAACAGATACGCAGTATTTT,CASSLLAGGTDTQYF,TRBV19,once,TRBD2,TRBJ2-3
TGTGCCAGCAAGTCCCAGGGTGGCAATTCACCCCTCCACTTT,CASKSQGGNSPLHF,TRBV11-3,-,-,TRBJ1-6
TGTGCTAGTGGTCCCAGGACAGCCTCCTACGAGCAGTACTTC,CASGPRTASYEQYF,TRBV12-5,-,-,TRBJ2-7
TGTGCCACCAGCAGAGGGACAGGGGGCGTTAATACGCAGTATTTT,CATSRGTGGVNTQYF,TRBV15,-,TRBD1,TRBJ2-3
TGTGCCAGTATGCCCACTGGACAGCCTGCCTACGAGCAGTACTTC,CASMPTGQPAYEQYF,TRBV19,-,-,TRBJ2-7
TGTGCCAGCAGTCCGGGACACGCGAACACTGAAGCTTTCTTT,CASSPGHANTEAFF,TRBV6-5,-,-,TRBJ1-1
TGCGCCAGCAGCCGTGAGGGGGCTGTCACTGAAGCTTTCTTT,CASSREGAVTEAFF,TRBV5-1,-,TRBD1,TRBJ1-1
TGTGCCAGCAGTTTAGTGGACACAGGGAATCAGCCCCAGCATTTT,CASSLVDTGNQPQHF,TRBV27,-,-,TRBJ1-5
TGTGCCAGCGCAGAGGAGGTGGGGAAGCAGTTCTTC,CASAEEVGKQFF,TRBV7-2,-,-,TRBJ2-1
TGTGCCACAAGATCTAGCGTGGTATACGAGCAGTACTTC,CATRSSVVYEQYF,TRBV6-5,-,-,TRBJ2-7
TGTGCCAGTAGTACGGTAGGACTAGCGGAAGGTTCTGAGCAGTTCTTC,CASSTVGLAEGSEQFF,TRBV19,-,TRBD2,TRBJ2-1
TGTGCCACCTGGACACATTTCTCCTACGAGCAGTACTTC,CATWTHFSYEQYF,TRBV28,-,-,TRBJ2-7
TGTGCCATCAGCTACGGAGGCGAGCAGTACTTC,CAISYGGEQYF,TRBV10-3,-,-,TRBJ2-7